This T cell receptor beta chain was obtained from a study of cytomegalovirus exposure and HLA in healthy donors. Overall study context: Within the Caucasian-associated ancestry cluster were under 85% of the 350 to 400 genotyped donors. Study results and limitations: V- and J-gene trimming of TCR beta was linked (in a later analysis) to a missense DCLRE1C variant.

This clone was seen a handful of times. Its specificity is not known. Researchers ran the PCR with 60 Vbeta and 13 Jbeta primers. The table came from immunoSEQ multiplex PCR; TCRdb's copy has only in-frame clones and leaves some out. The data hold about 140,000 clones, with roughly 80% observed a single time. Participants comprised healthy donors of bone marrow. CDR3 length: 14 residues. CDR1 is LGHNA and CDR2 is YNFKEQ in the germline V gene. Trimming removed 3 bases from V and 8 bases from J; junction bases left unmatched: 8. This receptor was identified in a man aged 40-49 years in good health and CMV-seronegative. The rearrangement links TRBV4-2 to TRBJ1-2, with TRBD1 identical over 8 bases. The sequencing sample was made of PBMCs. For the CDR3, the DNA is TGTGCCAGCAGCCACCCAGGACAGGGTAACGGCTACACCTTC. Translation gives CASSHPGQGNGYTF.